A selection of T cell receptor beta chains follows, all from one sample in a study of vaccination and CD4 T cells after COVID-19. TCRdb re-called the PCR reads through MiXCR, storing one row per CDR3 protein. In the table there are fewer than 20,000 distinct CDR3 sequences, 54% of which are singletons. No antigen has been identified for these receptors. Sequencing was performed on CD4+ T cells from blood, cultured in vitro. The origin of the receptors is a human donor who had recovered from COVID-19. The CDR3 runs from the conserved cysteine through the conserved F or W. Each record gives: clone size, J gene, V gene, CDR3 length, D gene, CDR3 protein, CDR3 DNA. D genes are given only for firm matches. Clone sizes are given selectively: once, few, many, or a class where the clone is expanded.

clone size: few; J gene: TRBJ2-7; V gene: TRBV7-2; CDR3 length: 14; D gene: .; CDR3 protein: CASSTRTQSYEQYF; CDR3 DNA: TGTGCCAGCAGCACCCGGACTCAGTCCTACGAGCAGTACTTC
clone size: .; J gene: TRBJ1-1; V gene: TRBV25-1; CDR3 length: 16; D gene: .; CDR3 protein: CASRPWVGSKNTEAFF; CDR3 DNA: TGTGCCAGCAGACCATGGGTAGGGTCTAAGAACACTGAAGCTTTCTTT
clone size: .; J gene: TRBJ2-4; V gene: TRBV7-9; CDR3 length: 15; D gene: TRBD2; CDR3 protein: CASSSRGGAKNIQYF; CDR3 DNA: TGTGCCAGCAGCTCCCGGGGGGGAGCCAAAAACATTCAGTACTTC
clone size: .; J gene: TRBJ2-5; V gene: TRBV5-4; CDR3 length: 17; D gene: TRBD2; CDR3 protein: CASSLAPFSGGQETQYF; CDR3 DNA: TGTGCCAGCAGCTTGGCTCCCTTTAGCGGGGGGCAAGAGACCCAGTACTTC
clone size: .; J gene: TRBJ1-1; V gene: TRBV7-9; CDR3 length: 11; D gene: .; CDR3 protein: CASSSGSEAFF; CDR3 DNA: TGTGCCAGCAGCTCCGGGTCTGAAGCTTTCTTT
clone size: .; J gene: TRBJ2-2; V gene: TRBV6-1; CDR3 length: 14; D gene: .; CDR3 protein: CASSELSWTGELFF; CDR3 DNA: TGTGCCAGCAGTGAACTGAGTTGGACCGGGGAGCTGTTTTTT
clone size: .; J gene: TRBJ1-5; V gene: TRBV6-1; CDR3 length: 14; D gene: .; CDR3 protein: CASTPGIGNQPQHF; CDR3 DNA: TGTGCCAGCACCCCAGGGATAGGCAATCAGCCCCAGCATTTT
clone size: .; J gene: TRBJ1-1; V gene: TRBV5-1; CDR3 length: 17; D gene: TRBD1; CDR3 protein: CASSSGGTGQVNTEAFF; CDR3 DNA: TGCGCCAGCAGCTCGGGGGGTACCGGACAGGTTAACACTGAAGCTTTCTTT
clone size: .; J gene: TRBJ2-3; V gene: TRBV27; CDR3 length: 16; D gene: .; CDR3 protein: CASSWGTYGGTDTQYF; CDR3 DNA: TGTGCCAGCAGTTGGGGAACATACGGAGGCACAGATACGCAGTATTTT
clone size: .; J gene: TRBJ2-5; V gene: TRBV20-1; CDR3 length: 13; D gene: .; CDR3 protein: CSAEGAFQETQYF; CDR3 DNA: TGCAGTGCTGAGGGCGCGTTCCAAGAGACCCAGTACTTC
clone size: .; J gene: TRBJ2-1; V gene: TRBV7-3; CDR3 length: 17; D gene: TRBD1; CDR3 protein: CASSPEYGTGGDNEQFF; CDR3 DNA: TGTGCCAGCAGCCCAGAGTACGGGACAGGGGGTGACAATGAGCAGTTCTTC
clone size: .; J gene: TRBJ2-3; V gene: TRBV10-1; CDR3 length: 18; D gene: TRBD1; CDR3 protein: CASSELSRGQGKMDTQYF; CDR3 DNA: TGCGCCAGCAGTGAGCTTTCGAGGGGACAGGGGAAAATGGATACGCAGTATTTT
clone size: .; J gene: TRBJ1-5; V gene: TRBV2; CDR3 length: 16; D gene: .; CDR3 protein: CASSEDRDYSNQPQHF; CDR3 DNA: TGTGCCAGCAGTGAGGACAGAGACTATAGCAATCAGCCCCAGCATTTT
clone size: .; J gene: TRBJ2-7; V gene: TRBV30; CDR3 length: 12; D gene: .; CDR3 protein: CAWSVTNYEQYF; CDR3 DNA: TGTGCCTGGAGTGTCACTAACTACGAGCAGTACTTC
clone size: .; J gene: TRBJ2-7; V gene: TRBV6-1; CDR3 length: 15; D gene: TRBD1; CDR3 protein: CASSPGLGQGEEQYF; CDR3 DNA: TGTGCCAGCAGTCCAGGCCTCGGACAGGGGGAAGAGCAGTACTTC
clone size: once; J gene: TRBJ2-3; V gene: TRBV6-4; CDR3 length: 14; D gene: TRBD2; CDR3 protein: CASSVAGGTDTQYF; CDR3 DNA: TGTGCCAGCAGTGTAGCGGGAGGCACAGATACGCAGTATTTT
clone size: .; J gene: TRBJ2-2; V gene: TRBV6-1; CDR3 length: 17; D gene: .; CDR3 protein: CASSEVGFWGNTGELFF; CDR3 DNA: TGTGCCAGCAGTGAAGTGGGGTTCTGGGGGAACACCGGGGAGCTGTTTTTT
clone size: few; J gene: TRBJ1-5; V gene: TRBV6-5; CDR3 length: 15; D gene: .; CDR3 protein: CASSSHGTSNQPQHF; CDR3 DNA: TGTGCCAGCAGTTCCCACGGGACCAGCAATCAGCCCCAGCATTTT
clone size: .; J gene: TRBJ2-5; V gene: TRBV6-1; CDR3 length: 12; D gene: .; CDR3 protein: CASSPDGETQYF; CDR3 DNA: TGTGCCAGCAGCCCAGACGGGGAGACCCAGTACTTC
clone size: .; J gene: TRBJ2-1; V gene: TRBV19; CDR3 length: 12; D gene: .; CDR3 protein: CASSIVGRDWFF; CDR3 DNA: TGTGCCAGTAGTATAGTGGGGCGGGATTGGTTCTTC
clone size: .; J gene: TRBJ2-1; V gene: TRBV20-1; CDR3 length: 16; D gene: .; CDR3 protein: CSATFRSQGLGNEQFF; CDR3 DNA: TGCAGTGCTACCTTTCGCTCTCAGGGTCTGGGAAATGAGCAGTTCTTC
clone size: .; J gene: TRBJ2-7; V gene: TRBV5-1; CDR3 length: 14; D gene: .; CDR3 protein: CASSGGQSPYEQYF; CDR3 DNA: TGCGCCAGCAGCGGCGGACAGAGCCCCTACGAGCAGTACTTC
clone size: .; J gene: TRBJ2-3; V gene: TRBV24-1; CDR3 length: 13; D gene: .; CDR3 protein: CATSEGLTDTQYF; CDR3 DNA: TGTGCCACCAGTGAAGGGCTGACAGATACGCAGTATTTT
clone size: .; J gene: TRBJ1-1; V gene: TRBV7-8; CDR3 length: 18; D gene: .; CDR3 protein: CASSLKWIQGIGGTEAFF; CDR3 DNA: TGTGCCAGCAGCTTAAAATGGATACAGGGAATAGGTGGGACTGAAGCTTTCTTT
clone size: .; J gene: TRBJ2-2; V gene: TRBV7-2; CDR3 length: 16; D gene: .; CDR3 protein: CASSLVVRDSTGELFF; CDR3 DNA: TGTGCCAGCAGCTTAGTTGTTAGGGACTCCACCGGGGAGCTGTTTTTT
clone size: .; J gene: TRBJ2-5; V gene: TRBV20-1; CDR3 length: 13; D gene: TRBD1; CDR3 protein: CSARSDRVETQYF; CDR3 DNA: TGCAGTGCTAGATCCGACAGGGTGGAGACCCAGTACTTC
clone size: .; J gene: TRBJ2-5; V gene: TRBV7-2; CDR3 length: 16; D gene: .; CDR3 protein: CASSLGTGKRQETQYF; CDR3 DNA: TGTGCCAGCAGCTTAGGTACGGGGAAACGGCAAGAGACCCAGTACTTC
clone size: .; J gene: TRBJ2-3; V gene: TRBV6-5; CDR3 length: 15; D gene: TRBD1; CDR3 protein: CASSYGGTGADTQYF; CDR3 DNA: TGTGCCAGCAGTTACGGGGGGACAGGGGCGGATACGCAGTATTTT
clone size: .; J gene: TRBJ1-2; V gene: TRBV25-1; CDR3 length: 13; D gene: TRBD1; CDR3 protein: CASMGDRGTGYTF; CDR3 DNA: TGTGCCAGCATGGGGGACAGGGGCACTGGCTACACCTTC
clone size: few; J gene: TRBJ2-5; V gene: TRBV20-1; CDR3 length: 16; D gene: TRBD2; CDR3 protein: CSAETGLAVRGETQYF; CDR3 DNA: TGCAGTGCTGAGACGGGACTAGCGGTCAGGGGGGAGACCCAGTACTTC
clone size: .; J gene: TRBJ2-3; V gene: TRBV7-2; CDR3 length: 17; D gene: TRBD1; CDR3 protein: CASSLGGWDRVSDTQYF; CDR3 DNA: TGTGCCAGCAGCTTAGGGGGGTGGGACAGGGTATCAGATACGCAGTATTTT
clone size: few; J gene: TRBJ2-3; V gene: TRBV7-9; CDR3 length: 17; D gene: .; CDR3 protein: CASSLATPDGSTDTQYF; CDR3 DNA: TGTGCCAGCAGCTTAGCCACGCCTGACGGCAGCACAGATACGCAGTATTTT
clone size: .; J gene: TRBJ2-3; V gene: TRBV4-3; CDR3 length: 16; D gene: TRBD2; CDR3 protein: CASSQEGGAGWDTQYF; CDR3 DNA: TGCGCCAGCAGCCAAGAGGGAGGGGCAGGGTGGGATACGCAGTATTTT
clone size: .; J gene: TRBJ1-2; V gene: TRBV29-1; CDR3 length: 12; D gene: .; CDR3 protein: CSVERGSYGYTF; CDR3 DNA: TGCAGCGTTGAAAGGGGCTCCTATGGCTACACCTTC
clone size: .; J gene: TRBJ1-6; V gene: TRBV10-2; CDR3 length: 13; D gene: .; CDR3 protein: CASSEGWGSPLHF; CDR3 DNA: TGCGCCAGCAGTGAGGGATGGGGTTCACCCCTCCACTTT